This T cell receptor (beta chain) was sequenced during a study of blood T cell repertoires in COVID-19. Study at large: Both acute and convalescent COVID-19 samples were obtained from the United States, Italy and Spain.

Original methodology: Amplification of reference gene primers provided the estimated nucleated cell counts. The table came from immunoSEQ multiplex PCR; TCRdb's copy has only in-frame clones and leaves some out. V and J calls and clone size are given by that table; D and trimming were obtained from the DNA. The table lists 95,000 to 150,000 clones, 87% of them singletons. This receptor was obtained from a woman aged 70-85 years with acute or convalescent COVID-19. The sequenced sample was peripheral blood.

The CDR3 spells CASSLGLEDSTDTQYF. The CDR3 nucleotides are TGTGCCAGCAGCTTGGGTCTGGAGGACAGCACAGATACGCAGTATTTT. The chain uses TRBV5-5 and TRBJ2-3, with D tentatively TRBD2 (5 bases). Germline-derived CDR1 and CDR2 are SGHKS and YYEKEE (reference sequence). Trimming shortened V by 0 bases and J by 0 bases, and 11 bases separated the two germline ends. The CDR3 consists of 16 residues.